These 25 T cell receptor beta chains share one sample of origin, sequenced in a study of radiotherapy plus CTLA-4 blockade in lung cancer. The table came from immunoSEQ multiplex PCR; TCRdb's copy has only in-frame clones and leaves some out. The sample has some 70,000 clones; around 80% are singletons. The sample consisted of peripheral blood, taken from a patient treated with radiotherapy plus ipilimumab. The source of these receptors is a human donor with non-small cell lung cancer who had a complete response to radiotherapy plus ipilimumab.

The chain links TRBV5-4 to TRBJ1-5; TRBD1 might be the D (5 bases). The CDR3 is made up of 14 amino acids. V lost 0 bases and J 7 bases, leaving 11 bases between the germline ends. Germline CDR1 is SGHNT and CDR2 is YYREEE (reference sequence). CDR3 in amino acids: CASSLGGVGQPQHF. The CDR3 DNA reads TGTGCCAGCAGCTTGGGAGGGGTGGGCCAGCCCCAGCATTTT.

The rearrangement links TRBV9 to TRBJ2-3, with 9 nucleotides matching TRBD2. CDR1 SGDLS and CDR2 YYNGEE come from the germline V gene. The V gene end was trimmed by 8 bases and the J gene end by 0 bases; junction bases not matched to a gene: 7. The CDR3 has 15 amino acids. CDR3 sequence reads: CASSLTSGSTDTQYF. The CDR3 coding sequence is TGTGCCAGTAGCCTGACTAGCGGAAGCACAGATACGCAGTATTTT.

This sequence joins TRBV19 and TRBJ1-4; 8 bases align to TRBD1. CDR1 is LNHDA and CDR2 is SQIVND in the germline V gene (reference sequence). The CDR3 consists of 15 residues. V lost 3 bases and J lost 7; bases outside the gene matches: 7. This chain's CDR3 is CASSIEAGGGEKLFF. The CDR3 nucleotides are TGTGCCAGTAGTATCGAGGCAGGGGGCGGTGAAAAACTGTTTTTT.

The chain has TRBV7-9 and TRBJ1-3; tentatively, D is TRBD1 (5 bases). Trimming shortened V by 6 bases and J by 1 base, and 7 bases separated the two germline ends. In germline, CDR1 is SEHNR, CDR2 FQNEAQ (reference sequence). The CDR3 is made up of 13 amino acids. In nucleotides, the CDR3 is TGTGCCAGCAGGGAGGGGTCTGGAAACACCATATATTTT. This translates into CASREGSGNTIYF. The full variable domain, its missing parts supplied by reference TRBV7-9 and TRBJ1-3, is DTGVSQNPRHKITKRGQNVTFRCDPISEHNRLYWYRQTLGQGPEFLTYFQNEAQLEKSRLLSDRFSAERPKGSFSTLEIQRTEQGDSAMYLCASREGSGNTIYFGEGSWLTVV.

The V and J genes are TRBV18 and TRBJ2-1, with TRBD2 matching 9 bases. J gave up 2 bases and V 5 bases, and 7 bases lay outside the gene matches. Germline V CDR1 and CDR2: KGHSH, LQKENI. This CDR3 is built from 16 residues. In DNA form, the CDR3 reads TGTGCCAGCTCAGACGGACTAGCGAGGGCCTACAATGAGCAGTTCTTC. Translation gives CASSDGLARAYNEQFF.

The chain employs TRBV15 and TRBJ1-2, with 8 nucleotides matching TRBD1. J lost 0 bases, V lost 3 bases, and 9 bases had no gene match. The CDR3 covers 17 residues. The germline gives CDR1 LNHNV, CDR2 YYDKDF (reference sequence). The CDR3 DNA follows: TGTGCCACCAGCAGGGGACGGCAGGGGGCGTCTAACTATGGCTACACCTTC. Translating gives CATSRGRQGASNYGYTF.

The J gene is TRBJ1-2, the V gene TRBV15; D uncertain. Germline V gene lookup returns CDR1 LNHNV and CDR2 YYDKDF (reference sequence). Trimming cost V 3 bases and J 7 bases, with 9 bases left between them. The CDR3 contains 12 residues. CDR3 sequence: CATSRGVGGYTF. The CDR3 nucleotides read TGTGCCACCAGCAGGGGAGTCGGTGGCTACACCTTC.

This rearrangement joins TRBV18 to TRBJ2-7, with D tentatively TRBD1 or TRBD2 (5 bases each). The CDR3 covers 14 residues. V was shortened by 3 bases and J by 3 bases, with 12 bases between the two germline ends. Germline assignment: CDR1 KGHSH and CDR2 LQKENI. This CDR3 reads CASSPRDRLYEQYF. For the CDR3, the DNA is TGTGCCAGCTCACCCAGGGACCGACTCTACGAGCAGTACTTC.

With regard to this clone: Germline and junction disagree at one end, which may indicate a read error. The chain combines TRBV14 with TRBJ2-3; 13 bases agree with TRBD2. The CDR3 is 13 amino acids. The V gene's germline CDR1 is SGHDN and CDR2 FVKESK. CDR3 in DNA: TGTGCCAGCAGCCAGGGACTAGCGGGGCCCTCGTCTTTT. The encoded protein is CASSQGLAGPSSF.

CDR3 bases: TGTGCCAGCTCACCTAACAGGGATTCGTACGAGCAGTACGTC. Protein: CASSPNRDSYEQYV. The chain combines TRBV18 with TRBJ2-7; TRBD1 is a possible D gene (6 bases). The V and J ends lost 3 bases and 4 bases respectively, with 13 bases between them. Germline V lookup: CDR1 KGHSH, CDR2 LQKENI. The CDR3 is made up of 14 amino acids.

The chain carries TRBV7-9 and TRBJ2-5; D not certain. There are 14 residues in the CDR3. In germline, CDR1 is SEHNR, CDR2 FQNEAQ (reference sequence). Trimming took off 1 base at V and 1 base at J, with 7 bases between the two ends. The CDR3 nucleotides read TGTGCCAGCAGCTTAGACCTGAGCCAAGAGACCCAGTACTTC. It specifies CASSLDLSQETQYF.

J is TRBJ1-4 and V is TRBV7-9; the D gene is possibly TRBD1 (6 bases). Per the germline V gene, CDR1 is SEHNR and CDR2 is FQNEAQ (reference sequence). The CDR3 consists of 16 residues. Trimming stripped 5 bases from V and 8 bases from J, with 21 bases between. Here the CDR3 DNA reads TGTGCCAGCAGCCCCCGTGGGACACTGAGGGAAGAAAAACTGTTTTTT. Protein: CASSPRGTLREEKLFF.

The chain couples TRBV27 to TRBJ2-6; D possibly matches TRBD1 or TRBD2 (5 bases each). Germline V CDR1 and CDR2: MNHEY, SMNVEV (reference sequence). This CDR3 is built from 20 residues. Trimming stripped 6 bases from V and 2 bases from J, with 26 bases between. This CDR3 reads CASSPPPGRFSRAGANVLTF. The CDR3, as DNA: TGTGCCAGCAGCCCTCCCCCGGGACGGTTCTCTCGAGCTGGGGCCAACGTCCTGACTTTC. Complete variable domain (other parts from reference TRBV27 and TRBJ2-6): EAQVTQNPRYLITVTGKKLTVTCSQNMNHEYMSWYRQDPGLGLRQIYYSMNVEVTDKGDVPEGYKVSRKEKRNFPLILESPSPNQTSLYFCASSPPPGRFSRAGANVLTFGAGSRLTVL.

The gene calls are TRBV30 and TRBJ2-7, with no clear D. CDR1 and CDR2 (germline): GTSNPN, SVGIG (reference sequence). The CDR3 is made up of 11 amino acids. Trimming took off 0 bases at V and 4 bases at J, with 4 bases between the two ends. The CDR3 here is CAWSVRYEQYF. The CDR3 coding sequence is TGTGCCTGGAGTGTCCGGTACGAGCAGTACTTC.

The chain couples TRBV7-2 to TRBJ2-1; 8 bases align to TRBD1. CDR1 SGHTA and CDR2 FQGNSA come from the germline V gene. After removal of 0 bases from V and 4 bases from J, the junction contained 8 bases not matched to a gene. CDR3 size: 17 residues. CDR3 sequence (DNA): TGTGCCAGCAGCTTAGCGGCCGGTGGACAGGGTTACAATGAGCAGTTCTTC. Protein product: CASSLAAGGQGYNEQFF.

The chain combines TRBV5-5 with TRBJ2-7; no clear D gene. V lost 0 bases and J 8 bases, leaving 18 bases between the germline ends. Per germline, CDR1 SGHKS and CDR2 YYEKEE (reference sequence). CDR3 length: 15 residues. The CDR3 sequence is CASSLVPEDPGQQYF. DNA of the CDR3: TGTGCCAGCAGCTTGGTCCCCGAGGACCCCGGCCAGCAGTACTTC.

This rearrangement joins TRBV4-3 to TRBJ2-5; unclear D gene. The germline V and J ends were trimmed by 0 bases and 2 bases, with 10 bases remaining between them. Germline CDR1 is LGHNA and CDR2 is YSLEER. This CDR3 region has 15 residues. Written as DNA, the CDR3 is TGCGCCAGCAGCCAAGAGGCAATTCCTCAAGAGACCCAGTACTTC. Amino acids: CASSQEAIPQETQYF.

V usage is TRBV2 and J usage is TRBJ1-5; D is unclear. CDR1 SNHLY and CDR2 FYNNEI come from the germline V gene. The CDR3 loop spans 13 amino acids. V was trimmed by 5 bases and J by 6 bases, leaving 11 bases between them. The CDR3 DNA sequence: TGTGCCAGCAGTCGTGACCGAAGTCAGCCCCAGCATTTT. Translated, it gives CASSRDRSQPQHF.

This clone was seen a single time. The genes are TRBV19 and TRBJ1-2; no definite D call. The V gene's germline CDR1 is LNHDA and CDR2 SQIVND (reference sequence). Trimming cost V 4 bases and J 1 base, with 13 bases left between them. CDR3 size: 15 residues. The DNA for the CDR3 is TGTGCCAGTAGTACTGGGTCAAGTTATAACTATGGCTACACCTTC. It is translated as CASSTGSSYNYGYTF.

This chain's CDR3 is CASSRRDGLAGRTYEQYF. CDR3 nucleotide sequence: TGCGCCAGCAGCCGGCGTGATGGCCTGGCGGGGAGAACCTACGAGCAGTACTTC. The chain combines TRBV5-1 with TRBJ2-7, with D perhaps TRBD2 (6 bases). V dropped 4 bases and J dropped 2 bases, with 25 bases sitting between them. Germline assignment: CDR1 SGHRS and CDR2 YFSETQ. The CDR3 extends over 18 amino acids.

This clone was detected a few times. The DNA for the CDR3 is TGTGCCAGCAGTTTATTCGCCCTGGGGGGCAAAAACATTCAGTACTTC. Translation gives CASSLFALGGKNIQYF. This chain joins TRBV27 and TRBJ2-4; a possible D gene is TRBD2 (6 bases). This CDR3 is 16 amino acids long. V was cut by 1 base and J by 3 bases, with 13 bases left in between. Germline CDR1 MNHEY, CDR2 SMNVEV (reference sequence).

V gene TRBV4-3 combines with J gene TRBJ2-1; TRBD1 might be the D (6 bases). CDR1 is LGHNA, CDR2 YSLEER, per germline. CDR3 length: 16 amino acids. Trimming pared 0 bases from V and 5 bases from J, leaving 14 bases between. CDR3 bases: TGCGCCAGCAGCCAAGATTGGCAGGGGATTGACAATGAGCAGTTCTTC. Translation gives CASSQDWQGIDNEQFF.

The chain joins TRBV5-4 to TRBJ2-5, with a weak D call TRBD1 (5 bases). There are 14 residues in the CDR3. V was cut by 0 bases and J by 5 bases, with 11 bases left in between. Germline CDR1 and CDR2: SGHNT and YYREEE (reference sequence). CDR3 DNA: TGTGCCAGCAGCTTGGGGACAATCCAGGAGACCCAGTACTTC. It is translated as CASSLGTIQETQYF.

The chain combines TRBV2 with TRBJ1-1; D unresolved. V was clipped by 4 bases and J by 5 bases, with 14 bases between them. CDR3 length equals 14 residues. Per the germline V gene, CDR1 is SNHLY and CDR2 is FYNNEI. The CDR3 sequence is CASSALREKTEAFF. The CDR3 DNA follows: TGTGCCAGCAGTGCACTGAGGGAGAAAACTGAAGCTTTCTTT.

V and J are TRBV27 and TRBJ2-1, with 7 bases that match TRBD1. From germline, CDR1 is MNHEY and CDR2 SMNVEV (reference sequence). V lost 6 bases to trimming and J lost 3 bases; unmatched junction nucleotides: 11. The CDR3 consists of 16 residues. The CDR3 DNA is TGTGCCAGCAGCACGGGACAGACCTTAATCTACAATGAGCAGTTCTTC. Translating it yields CASSTGQTLIYNEQFF.